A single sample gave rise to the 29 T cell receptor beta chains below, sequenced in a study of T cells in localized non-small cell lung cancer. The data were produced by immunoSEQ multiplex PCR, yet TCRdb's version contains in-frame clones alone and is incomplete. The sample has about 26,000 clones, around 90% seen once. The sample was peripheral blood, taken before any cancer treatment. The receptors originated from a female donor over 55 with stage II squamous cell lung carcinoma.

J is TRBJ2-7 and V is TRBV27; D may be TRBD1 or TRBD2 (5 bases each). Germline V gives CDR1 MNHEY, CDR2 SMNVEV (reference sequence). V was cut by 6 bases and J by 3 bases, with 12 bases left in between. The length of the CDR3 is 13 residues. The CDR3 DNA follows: TGTGCCAGCAGCCATGGGACCAGCTACGAGCAGTACTTC. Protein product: CASSHGTSYEQYF.

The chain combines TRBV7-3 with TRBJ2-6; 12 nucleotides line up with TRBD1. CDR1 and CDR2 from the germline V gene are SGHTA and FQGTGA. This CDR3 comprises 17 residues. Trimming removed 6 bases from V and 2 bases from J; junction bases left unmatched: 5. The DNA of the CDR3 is TGTGCCAGCAGTCCCGGGACAGGGGGCGCTGGGGCCAACGTCCTGACTTTC. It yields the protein CASSPGTGGAGANVLTF.

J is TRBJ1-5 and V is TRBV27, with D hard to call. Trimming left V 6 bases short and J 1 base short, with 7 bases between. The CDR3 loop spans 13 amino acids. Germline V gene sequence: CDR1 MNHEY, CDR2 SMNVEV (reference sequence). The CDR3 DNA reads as TGTGCCAGCAGCATGAACAGCAATCAGCCCCAGCATTTT. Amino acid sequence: CASSMNSNQPQHF.

The CDR3 DNA is TGTGCCAGCAGCTTATGGGGACAGGGGGCCGATGAGCAGTTCTTC. This encodes CASSLWGQGADEQFF. The chain joins TRBV11-2 to TRBJ2-1; TRBD1 matches at 12 bases. CDR1 and CDR2 (germline): SGHAT, FQNNGV. This CDR3 has 15 residues. J lost 8 bases, V lost 2 bases, and 4 bases had no gene match.

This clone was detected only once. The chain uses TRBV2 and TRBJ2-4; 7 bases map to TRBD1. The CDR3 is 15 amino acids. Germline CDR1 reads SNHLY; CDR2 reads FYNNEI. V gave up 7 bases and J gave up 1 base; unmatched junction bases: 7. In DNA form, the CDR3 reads TGTGCCAGCATCCCGGGCAGGGGGGCCAAAAACATTCAGTACTTC. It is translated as CASIPGRGAKNIQYF.

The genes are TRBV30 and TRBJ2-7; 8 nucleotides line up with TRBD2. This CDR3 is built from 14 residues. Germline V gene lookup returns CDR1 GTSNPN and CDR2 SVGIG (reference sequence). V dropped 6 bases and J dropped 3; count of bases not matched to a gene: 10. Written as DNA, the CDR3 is TGTGCCTGCCCGGGGGCGGGAGGCAGCTACGAGCAGTACTTC. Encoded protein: CACPGAGGSYEQYF.

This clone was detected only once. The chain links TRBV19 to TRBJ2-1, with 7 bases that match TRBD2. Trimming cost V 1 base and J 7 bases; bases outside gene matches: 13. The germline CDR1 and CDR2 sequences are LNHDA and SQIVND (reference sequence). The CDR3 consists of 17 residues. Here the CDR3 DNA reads TGTGCCAGTAGTATAGGAAGCCCTAGCGGATCGAGGAATGAGCAGTTCTTC. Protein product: CASSIGSPSGSRNEQFF.

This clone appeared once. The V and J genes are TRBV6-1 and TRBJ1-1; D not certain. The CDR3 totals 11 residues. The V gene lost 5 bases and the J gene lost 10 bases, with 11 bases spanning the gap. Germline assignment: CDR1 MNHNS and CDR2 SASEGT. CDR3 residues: CASSFWGGAFF. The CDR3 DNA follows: TGTGCCAGCAGTTTCTGGGGTGGAGCTTTCTTT.

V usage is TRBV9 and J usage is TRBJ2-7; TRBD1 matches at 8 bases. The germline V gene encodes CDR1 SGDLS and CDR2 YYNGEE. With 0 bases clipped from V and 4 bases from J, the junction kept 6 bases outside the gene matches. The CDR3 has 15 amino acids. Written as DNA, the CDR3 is TGTGCCAGCAGCGTAGGTCTCAGGGGGCTTTACGAGCAGTACTTC. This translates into CASSVGLRGLYEQYF.

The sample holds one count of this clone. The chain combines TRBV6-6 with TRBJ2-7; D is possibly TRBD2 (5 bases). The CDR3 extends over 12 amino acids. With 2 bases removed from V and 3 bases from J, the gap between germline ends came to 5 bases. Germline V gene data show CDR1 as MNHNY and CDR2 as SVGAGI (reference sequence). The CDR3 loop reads CASSYEGYEQYF. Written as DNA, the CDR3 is TGTGCCAGCAGTTACGAGGGCTACGAGCAGTACTTC.

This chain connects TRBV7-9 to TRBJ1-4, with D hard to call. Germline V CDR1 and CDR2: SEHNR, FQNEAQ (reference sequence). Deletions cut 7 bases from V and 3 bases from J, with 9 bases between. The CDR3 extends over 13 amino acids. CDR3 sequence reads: CASKESPNEKLFF. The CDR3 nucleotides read TGTGCCAGCAAGGAATCACCTAATGAAAAACTGTTTTTT.

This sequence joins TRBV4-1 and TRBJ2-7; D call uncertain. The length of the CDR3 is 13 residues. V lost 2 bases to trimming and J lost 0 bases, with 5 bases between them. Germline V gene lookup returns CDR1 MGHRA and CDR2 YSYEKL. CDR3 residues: CASSQIPSYEQYF. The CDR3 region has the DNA TGCGCCAGCAGCCAAATTCCCTCCTACGAGCAGTACTTC.

The CDR3 sequence is CASSLRIDGEAFF. The CDR3 DNA sequence: TGTGCCAGCAGCTTGAGGATTGATGGTGAAGCTTTCTTT. The rearrangement uses TRBV5-4 and TRBJ1-1, with no clear D. CDR3 length: 13 residues. Trimming left V 1 base short and J 7 bases short, with 11 bases between. The germline V gene encodes CDR1 SGHNT and CDR2 YYREEE (reference sequence).

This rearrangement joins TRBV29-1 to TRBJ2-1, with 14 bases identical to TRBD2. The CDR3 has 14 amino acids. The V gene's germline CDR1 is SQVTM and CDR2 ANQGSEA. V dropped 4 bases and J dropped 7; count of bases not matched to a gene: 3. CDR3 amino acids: CSVAGTSGGNEQFF. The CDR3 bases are TGCAGCGTTGCCGGGACTAGCGGGGGTAATGAGCAGTTCTTC.

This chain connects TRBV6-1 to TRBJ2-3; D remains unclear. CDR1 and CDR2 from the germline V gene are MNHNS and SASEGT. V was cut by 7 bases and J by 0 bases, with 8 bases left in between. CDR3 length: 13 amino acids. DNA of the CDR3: TGTGCCAGCACCCGTCTCAGCACAGATACGCAGTATTTT. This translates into CASTRLSTDTQYF.

CDR3 DNA: TGCGCCAGCAGTGAGCGTTTGGAGACTAGCGGGGGGGTGGGCCGTCGGGAGACCCAGTACTTC. Translation gives CASSERLETSGGVGRRETQYF. V is TRBV10-2 and J is TRBJ2-5; 14 positions agree with TRBD2. The germline gives CDR1 WSHSY, CDR2 SAAADI. The length of the CDR3 is 21 residues. The V gene end was trimmed by 2 bases and the J gene end by 5 bases; junction bases not matched to a gene: 19.

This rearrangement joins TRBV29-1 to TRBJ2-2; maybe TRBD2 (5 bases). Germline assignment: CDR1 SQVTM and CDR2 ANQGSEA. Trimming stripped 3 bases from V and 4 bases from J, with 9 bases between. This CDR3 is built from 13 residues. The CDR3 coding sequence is TGCAGCGTTGATGGGAGACGCACCGGGGAGCTGTTTTTT. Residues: CSVDGRRTGELFF.

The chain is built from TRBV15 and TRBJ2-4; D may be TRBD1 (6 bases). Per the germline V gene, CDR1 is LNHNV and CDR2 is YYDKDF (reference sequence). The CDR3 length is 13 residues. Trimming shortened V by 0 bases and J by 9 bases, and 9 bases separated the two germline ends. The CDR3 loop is CATSRDRGTIQYF. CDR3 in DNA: TGTGCCACCAGCAGAGACAGGGGAACCATTCAGTACTTC. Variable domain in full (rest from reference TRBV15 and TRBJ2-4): DAMVIQNPRYQVTQFGKPVTLSCSQTLNHNVMYWYQQKSSQAPKLLFHYYDKDFNNEADTPDNFQSRRPNTSFCFLDIRSPGLGDTAMYLCATSRDRGTIQYFGAGTRLSVL.

CDR3 in amino acids: CASRPGFGEQYF. The CDR3 bases are TGTGCCAGCAGGCCCGGTTTCGGCGAGCAGTACTTC. The J gene is TRBJ2-7, the V gene TRBV2; D uncertain. CDR1 and CDR2 (germline): SNHLY, FYNNEI. V lost 6 bases and J 6 bases, leaving 12 bases between the germline ends. The CDR3 is 12 amino acids.

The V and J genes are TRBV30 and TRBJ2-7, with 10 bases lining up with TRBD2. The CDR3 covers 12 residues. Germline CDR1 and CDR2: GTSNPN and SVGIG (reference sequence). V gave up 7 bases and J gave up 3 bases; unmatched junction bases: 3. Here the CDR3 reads CAFSGGNYEQYF. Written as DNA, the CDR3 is TGTGCCTTTAGCGGGGGGAACTACGAGCAGTACTTC. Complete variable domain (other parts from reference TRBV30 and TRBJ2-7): SQTIHQWPATLVQPVGSPLSLECTVEGTSNPNLYWYRQAAGRGLQLLFYSVGIGQISSEVPQNLSASRPQDRQFILSSKKLLLSDSGFYLCAFSGGNYEQYFGPGTRLTVT.

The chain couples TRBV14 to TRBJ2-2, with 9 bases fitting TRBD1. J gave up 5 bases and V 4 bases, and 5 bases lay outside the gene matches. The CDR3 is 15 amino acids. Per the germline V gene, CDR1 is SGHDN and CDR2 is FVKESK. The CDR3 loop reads CASSRGTGRTGELFF. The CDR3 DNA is TGTGCCAGCAGCCGCGGGACAGGGCGAACCGGGGAGCTGTTTTTT.

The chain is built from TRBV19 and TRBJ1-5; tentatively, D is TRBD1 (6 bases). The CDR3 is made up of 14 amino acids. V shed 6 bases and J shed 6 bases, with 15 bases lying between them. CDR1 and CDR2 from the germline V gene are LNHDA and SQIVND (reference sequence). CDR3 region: CASSQQGGGQPQHF. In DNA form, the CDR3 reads TGTGCCAGTAGCCAACAGGGAGGCGGTCAGCCCCAGCATTTT.

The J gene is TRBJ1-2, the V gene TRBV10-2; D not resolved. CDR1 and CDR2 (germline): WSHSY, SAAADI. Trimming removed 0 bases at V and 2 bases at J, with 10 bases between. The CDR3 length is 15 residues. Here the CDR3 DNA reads TGCGCCAGCAGTGAGTCGGTGATCCTGAACTATGGCTACACCTTC. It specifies CASSESVILNYGYTF.

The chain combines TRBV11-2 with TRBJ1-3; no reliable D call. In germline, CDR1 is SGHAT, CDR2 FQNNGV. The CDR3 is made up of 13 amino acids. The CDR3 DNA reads TGTGGGGCAGGCTACTTCTCTGGAAACACCATATATTTT. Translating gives CGAGYFSGNTIYF.

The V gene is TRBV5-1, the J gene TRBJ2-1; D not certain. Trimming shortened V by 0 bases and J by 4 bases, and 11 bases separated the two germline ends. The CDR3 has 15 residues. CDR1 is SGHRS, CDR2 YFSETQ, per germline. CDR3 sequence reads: CASSLGSPTYNEQFF. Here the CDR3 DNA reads TGCGCCAGCAGCTTGGGATCCCCTACGTACAATGAGCAGTTCTTC. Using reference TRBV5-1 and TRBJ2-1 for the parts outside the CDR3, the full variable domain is KAGVTQTPRYLIKTRGQQVTLSCSPISGHRSVSWYQQTPGQGLQFLFEYFSETQRNKGNFPGRFSGRQFSNSRSEMNVSTLELGDSALYLCASSLGSPTYNEQFFGPGTRLTVL.

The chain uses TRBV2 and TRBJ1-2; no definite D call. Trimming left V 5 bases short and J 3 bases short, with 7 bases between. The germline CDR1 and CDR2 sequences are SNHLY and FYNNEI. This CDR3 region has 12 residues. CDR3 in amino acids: CASSRQDYGYTF. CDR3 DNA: TGTGCCAGCAGTAGGCAGGACTATGGCTACACCTTC.

CDR3 region: CASSLTGFSSYNEQFF. Written as DNA, the CDR3 is TGCGCCAGCAGCTTGACTGGGTTCAGCTCCTACAATGAGCAGTTCTTC. V and J are TRBV5-1 and TRBJ2-1, with D unresolved. CDR1 is SGHRS and CDR2 is YFSETQ in the germline V gene. V was trimmed by 1 base and J by 0 bases, leaving 11 bases between them. The CDR3 sequence is 16 residues long. The variable domain in full, with the rest retrieved from reference TRBV5-1 and TRBJ2-1, is KAGVTQTPRYLIKTRGQQVTLSCSPISGHRSVSWYQQTPGQGLQFLFEYFSETQRNKGNFPGRFSGRQFSNSRSEMNVSTLELGDSALYLCASSLTGFSSYNEQFFGPGTRLTVL.

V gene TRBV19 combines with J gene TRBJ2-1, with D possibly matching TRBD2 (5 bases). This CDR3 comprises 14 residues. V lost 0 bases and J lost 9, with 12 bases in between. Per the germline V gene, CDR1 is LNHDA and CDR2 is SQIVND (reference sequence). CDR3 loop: CASSIDGRGGEQFF. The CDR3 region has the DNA TGTGCCAGTAGTATAGACGGACGAGGAGGTGAGCAGTTCTTC.

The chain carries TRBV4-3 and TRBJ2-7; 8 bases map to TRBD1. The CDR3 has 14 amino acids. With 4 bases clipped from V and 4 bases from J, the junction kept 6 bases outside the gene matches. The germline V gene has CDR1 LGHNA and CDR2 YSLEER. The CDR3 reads CASSRRQGRYEQYF. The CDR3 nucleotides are TGCGCCAGCAGCCGACGACAGGGGCGGTACGAGCAGTACTTC.